The 7 T cell receptor beta chains below were found in one sample sequenced in a study of PD-1 blockade in classical Hodgkin lymphoma. Assay: immunoSEQ multiplex PCR; the TCRdb copy retains only in-frame clones and omits some. The sample holds just under 20,000 clones, over 80% seen once. The time point was: newly diagnosed, previously untreated cHL patient sample. Purification of CD4+ T cells from thawed PBMCs was performed via magnetic negative selection. The specimen was CD4+ T cells from blood. The receptors come from a human donor with classical Hodgkin lymphoma.

The V and J genes are TRBV6-5 and TRBJ2-4, with TRBD2 matching over 8 bases. Unmatched junction bases numbered 6, after V lost 5 bases and J lost 6 bases. The germline gives CDR1 MNHEY, CDR2 SVGAGI. The CDR3 is made up of 14 amino acids. This CDR3 reads CASSPSLAGNIQYF. The DNA for the CDR3 is TGTGCCAGCAGTCCCTCCCTAGCGGGAAACATTCAGTACTTC.

The chain recombines TRBV27 with TRBJ2-7; D possibly corresponds to TRBD1 (6 bases). This CDR3 spans 15 amino acids. The germline V gene encodes CDR1 MNHEY and CDR2 SMNVEV (reference sequence). V was pared by 6 bases and J by 6 bases, with 21 bases between. The CDR3 protein is CASRTTGFSPPEQYF. CDR3 sequence (DNA): TGTGCCAGCAGGACGACAGGTTTTTCTCCCCCCGAGCAGTACTTC.

V and J are TRBV11-2 and TRBJ2-5, with 7 bases matching TRBD1. This CDR3 is 16 amino acids long. Germline V gene sequence: CDR1 SGHAT, CDR2 FQNNGV. Trimming took 5 bases from V and 4 from J; bases not matched to a gene: 13. The CDR3 region is CASSLGQVLLGETQYF. CDR3 coding DNA: TGTGCCAGCAGCCTTGGACAGGTACTCCTGGGAGAGACCCAGTACTTC. The entire variable domain, with the rest obtained from reference TRBV11-2 and TRBJ2-5, is as follows: EAGVAQSPRYKIIEKRQSVAFWCNPISGHATLYWYQQILGQGPKLLIQFQNNGVVDDSQLPKDRFSAERLKGVDSTLKIQPAKLEDSAVYLCASSLGQVLLGETQYFGPGTRLLVL.

In DNA form, the CDR3 reads TGTGCCAGCAGTGGACTAGCGGGAGATACCGGGGAGCTGTTTTTT. Its protein product is CASSGLAGDTGELFF. The chain uses TRBV2 and TRBJ2-2; 12 nucleotides agree with TRBD2. The V and J ends lost 4 bases and 5 bases, in that order; junction bases with no gene match: 2. The germline V gene encodes CDR1 SNHLY and CDR2 FYNNEI. The CDR3 totals 15 residues. The variable domain in full, completed from reference TRBV2 and TRBJ2-2, reads EPEVTQTPSHQVTQMGQEVILRCVPISNHLYFYWYRQILGQKVEFLVSFYNNEISEKSEIFDDQFSVERPDGSNFTLKIRSTKLEDSAMYFCASSGLAGDTGELFFGEGSRLTVL.

The J gene is TRBJ2-1, the V gene TRBV19; 10 bases agree with TRBD2. V was clipped by 11 bases and J by 4 bases; unmatched bases: 5. The germline CDR1 and CDR2 sequences are LNHDA and SQIVND (reference sequence). This CDR3 has 13 residues. CDR3: CACTSGNYNEQFF. For the CDR3, the DNA is TGTGCCTGCACTAGCGGGAATTACAATGAGCAGTTCTTC.

V gene TRBV19 combines with J gene TRBJ1-2, with D perhaps matching TRBD1 (6 bases). The CDR3 length is 13 residues. Germline-derived CDR1 and CDR2 are LNHDA and SQIVND (reference sequence). The V end lost 8 bases, the J end lost 5 bases, and 15 bases lay between the germline ends. The CDR3 region has the DNA TGTGCCAGTGGACCAACAGGGCTTTATGGCTACACCTTC. The encoded protein is CASGPTGLYGYTF.

Details on this clone: Additional DNA sequences in this sample encode the identical CDR3. This rearrangement joins TRBV9 to TRBJ2-5, with TRBD2 matching over 7 bases. The CDR3 consists of 14 residues. The ends lost 3 bases at V and 2 bases at J; junction bases unmatched: 4. Germline lookup yields CDR1 SGDLS and CDR2 YYNGEE. The CDR3 nucleotides read TGTGCCAGCAGCGCGAGCGGGGCTCAAGAGACCCAGTACTTC. The encoded protein is CASSASGAQETQYF.